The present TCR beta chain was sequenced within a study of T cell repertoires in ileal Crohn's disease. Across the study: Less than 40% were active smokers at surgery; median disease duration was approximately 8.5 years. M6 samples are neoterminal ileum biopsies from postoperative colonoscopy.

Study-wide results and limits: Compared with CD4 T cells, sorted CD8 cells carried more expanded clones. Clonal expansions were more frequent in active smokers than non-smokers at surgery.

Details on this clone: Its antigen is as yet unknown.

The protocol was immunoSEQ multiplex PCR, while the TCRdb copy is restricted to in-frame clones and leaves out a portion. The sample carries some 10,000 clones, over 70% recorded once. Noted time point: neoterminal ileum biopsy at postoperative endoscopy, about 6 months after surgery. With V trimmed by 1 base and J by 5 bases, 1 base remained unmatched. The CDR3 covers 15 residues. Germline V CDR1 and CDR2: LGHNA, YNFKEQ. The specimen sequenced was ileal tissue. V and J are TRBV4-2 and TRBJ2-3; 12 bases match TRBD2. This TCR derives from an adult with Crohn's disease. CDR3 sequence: CASSQGTSGVDTQYF. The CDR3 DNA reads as TGTGCCAGCAGCCAAGGGACTAGCGGGGTAGATACGCAGTATTTT.